These 29 T cell receptor beta chains were sequenced from one sample in a study of patients and donors after allogeneic stem cell transplantation. Using its own MiXCR run on the RT-PCR reads, TCRdb lists one record per CDR3 protein. In the table there are more than 850,000 distinct CDR3 sequences, under 20% of which are singletons. The sample was blood, either unsorted or a sorted T cell fraction (not recorded which). These receptors were taken from a human donor who was either an allogeneic HSCT recipient or a stem cell or donor lymphocyte infusion donor (not recorded which). It is not recorded whose cells these are; they may come from a transplant donor.

This rearrangement joins TRBV5-1 to TRBJ2-7; TRBD2 aligns across 11 bases. Per the germline V gene, CDR1 is SGHRS and CDR2 is YFSETQ. The CDR3 length is 15 residues. Germline trimming cut 4 bases from V and 1 base from J; bases unmatched to any gene: 4. CDR3 in amino acids: CASSTRTSGSYEQYF. The CDR3 coding sequence is TGCGCCAGCAGCACCCGGACTAGCGGGTCCTACGAGCAGTACTTC.

The rearrangement joins TRBV6-1 to TRBJ1-1, with 7 bases matching TRBD1. Germline loops: CDR1 MNHNS, CDR2 SASEGT. The CDR3 consists of 15 residues. V trimming: 4 bases; J trimming: 5 bases; junction bases outside the gene matches: 10. As DNA, the CDR3 is TGTGCCAGCAGTGTAGACCAGGGGGTAAGGACTGAAGCTTTCTTT. Translating gives CASSVDQGVRTEAFF.

This clonotype occurred a few times. This sequence joins TRBV7-3 and TRBJ1-4, with D perhaps matching TRBD1 (5 bases). V gave up 5 bases and J gave up 3 bases, with 13 bases separating them. The CDR3 consists of 15 residues. The germline V gene has CDR1 SGHTA and CDR2 FQGTGA. CDR3: CASSVTGRANEKLFF. CDR3 nucleotide sequence: TGTGCCAGCAGCGTTACAGGAAGAGCTAATGAAAAACTGTTTTTT.

The V call is TRBV20-1, the J call TRBJ2-3; the D is unclear. Trimming cost V 6 bases and J 0 bases, with 19 bases left between them. This CDR3 comprises 16 residues. The germline CDR1 and CDR2 sequences are DFQATT and SNEGSKA (reference sequence). As DNA, the CDR3 is TGCAGTGCAATCAGAGGTCGCAAGCCTAGCACAGATACGCAGTATTTT. Its translation: CSAIRGRKPSTDTQYF.

The chain couples TRBV25-1 to TRBJ2-2, with 7 bases that match TRBD1. V trimming: 5 bases; J trimming: 0 bases; junction bases outside the gene matches: 6. The CDR3 has 16 residues. In germline, CDR1 is MGHDK, CDR2 SYGVNS. This CDR3 reads CASSRDSPTNTGELFF. The CDR3 DNA reads as TGTGCCAGCAGTCGGGACAGCCCTACGAACACCGGGGAGCTGTTTTTT.

In this sample, this clonotype turned up many times. The V and J genes are TRBV12-3 or TRBV12-4 and TRBJ2-7; D is undetermined. With 6 bases removed from V and 3 bases from J, the gap between germline ends came to 9 bases. The length of the CDR3 is 12 residues. The CDR3 sequence is CASSYGIYEQYF. The CDR3 bases are TGTGCCAGCAGCTATGGAATCTACGAGCAGTACTTC.

This clonotype was seen a handful of times. The V gene is TRBV4-1, the J gene TRBJ1-1, with no clear D. The CDR3 covers 13 residues. V lost 1 base and J lost 10, with 13 bases in between. Germline V gene data show CDR1 as MGHRA and CDR2 as YSYEKL. The CDR3 DNA follows: TGCGCCAGCAGCCAAGTAATAAGGCCCAGAGCTTTCTTT. Its protein is CASSQVIRPRAFF.

This clonotype appeared many times. J is TRBJ1-1 and V is TRBV12-3 or TRBV12-4, with D perhaps matching TRBD1 (6 bases). The CDR3 is made up of 13 amino acids. The V end lost 5 bases, the J end lost 5 bases, and 12 bases lay between the germline ends. CDR3: CASSTGQRTEAFF. The CDR3 DNA reads as TGTGCCAGCAGTACAGGACAGAGAACTGAAGCTTTCTTT.

This clonotype turned up a few times. V and J are TRBV24-1 and TRBJ2-2, with a tentative D call TRBD2 (5 bases). The V and J ends lost 10 bases and 5 bases respectively, with 16 bases between them. CDR3 length: 14 residues. Germline V lookup: CDR1 KGHDR, CDR2 SFDVKD. For the CDR3, the DNA is TGTGCCACAGCCGGGGTCCGTGGTACCGGGGAGCTGTTTTTT. This codes for CATAGVRGTGELFF.

The chain is built from TRBV7-9 and TRBJ2-7; no firm D call. This CDR3 has 13 amino acids. CDR1 and CDR2 from the germline V gene are SEHNR and FQNEAQ (reference sequence). Trimming left V 2 bases short and J 5 bases short, with 10 bases between. The CDR3 bases are TGTGCCAGCAGCTTAAACAGATTCCACGAGCAGTACTTC. Protein product: CASSLNRFHEQYF. Filled out from reference TRBV7-9 and TRBJ2-7, the complete variable domain reads DTGVSQNPRHKITKRGQNVTFRCDPISEHNRLYWYRQTLGQGPEFLTYFQNEAQLEKSRLLSDRFSAERPKGSFSTLEIQRTEQGDSAMYLCASSLNRFHEQYFGPGTRLTVT.

This clonotype was observed a few times. The V and J genes are TRBV28 and TRBJ2-1; 7 bases map to TRBD2. The length of the CDR3 is 14 residues. V was pared by 5 bases and J by 4 bases, with 5 bases of the junction left unmatched. Germline V lookup: CDR1 MDHEN, CDR2 SYDVKM. CDR3 sequence (DNA): TGTGCCAGCAGTGGAGCGCGGGGGTACAATGAGCAGTTCTTC. It translates to CASSGARGYNEQFF.

This clonotype was counted only a few times. The J gene is TRBJ2-5, the V gene TRBV25-1; 7 nucleotides agree with TRBD1. The CDR3 is 13 residues long. The germline V gene has CDR1 MGHDK and CDR2 SYGVNS. V gave up 4 bases and J gave up 5 bases; unmatched junction bases: 4. The CDR3 bases are TGTGCCAGCAGTGGAGACAGGGAGGAGACCCAGTACTTC. Amino acids: CASSGDREETQYF.

The chain employs TRBV5-6 and TRBJ2-7, with D maybe TRBD1 (6 bases). Trimming pared 3 bases from V and 4 bases from J, leaving 17 bases between. Germline CDR1 reads SGHDT; CDR2 reads YYEEEE. This CDR3 contains 15 residues. The CDR3 is CASSSAGALRYEQYF. The CDR3 coding sequence is TGTGCCAGCAGCTCCGCAGGGGCCCTTAGATACGAGCAGTACTTC.

This clonotype was seen a few times. The chain has TRBV12-3 or TRBV12-4 and TRBJ1-2; D gene unclear. Between the trimmed V and J ends, which lost 7 bases and 9 bases, there was a span of 18 bases. CDR3 length: 13 amino acids. The CDR3: CASIRPREFSYTF. The CDR3, as DNA: TGTGCCAGCATCCGACCCCGGGAGTTCAGCTACACCTTC.

The CDR3 reads CSAAGVGIVNEQFF. The CDR3 DNA reads as TGCAGTGCAGCGGGAGTAGGGATAGTCAATGAGCAGTTCTTC. V gene TRBV20-1 combines with J gene TRBJ2-1; 8 nucleotides agree with TRBD2. The CDR3 has 14 residues. Germline assignment: CDR1 DFQATT and CDR2 SNEGSKA (reference sequence). J gave up 6 bases and V 6 bases, and 10 bases lay outside the gene matches.

The chain has TRBV4-1 and TRBJ2-4; D possibly uses TRBD1 or TRBD2 (6 bases each). This CDR3 is built from 18 residues. The V end was cut by 3 bases, the J end by 8 bases, with 26 bases between. Per germline, CDR1 MGHRA and CDR2 YSYEKL. This CDR3 is CASSHPSRTAGAQHIQYF. The CDR3 DNA sequence: TGCGCCAGCAGCCACCCCTCAAGGACAGCGGGTGCCCAACACATTCAGTACTTC.

The chain recombines TRBV29-1 with TRBJ1-3; D remains unclear. CDR1 is SQVTM and CDR2 is ANQGSEA in the germline V gene. Trimming took off 1 base at V and 0 bases at J, with 16 bases between the two ends. The CDR3 contains 17 residues. This chain's CDR3 is CSVEGRNGKASGNTIYF. For the CDR3, the DNA is TGCAGCGTTGAAGGGCGGAACGGCAAGGCCTCTGGAAACACCATATATTTT.

This chain links TRBV11-1 with TRBJ1-3; D may be TRBD1 (6 bases). V lost 5 bases and J 0 bases, leaving 23 bases between the germline ends. Germline V gene data show CDR1 as SGHAT and CDR2 as FQDESV (reference sequence). The length of the CDR3 is 19 residues. The CDR3 DNA reads as TGTGCCAGCAGCGGGGGGGGGACAACCGACCCATACTCTGGAAACACCATATATTTT. Protein: CASSGGGTTDPYSGNTIYF.

V usage is TRBV7-8 and J usage is TRBJ2-7, with D tentatively TRBD2 (6 bases). The CDR3 contains 14 residues. The germline gives CDR1 SGHVS, CDR2 FQNEAQ. V gave up 3 bases and J gave up 6 bases, with 15 bases separating them. The chain's CDR3 is CASSFPAGEGEQYF. Here the CDR3 DNA reads TGTGCCAGCAGCTTTCCAGCGGGCGAGGGCGAGCAGTACTTC.

This chain joins TRBV12-3 or TRBV12-4 and TRBJ1-5; 12 bases are a match to TRBD1. V trimming: 6 bases; J trimming: 2 bases; junction bases outside the gene matches: 8. The CDR3 is 17 residues long. The CDR3 spells CASRYTGTGGGNQPQHF. The CDR3 DNA reads as TGTGCCAGCAGATACACAGGGACAGGGGGCGGCAATCAGCCCCAGCATTTT.

This chain connects TRBV12-3 or TRBV12-4 to TRBJ1-1; D not resolved. The CDR3 runs to 14 residues. V lost 7 bases and J 1 base, leaving 13 bases between the germline ends. The CDR3 nucleotides are TGTGCCAGCACCTCCCGATGGGGGAACACTGAAGCTTTCTTT. Residues: CASTSRWGNTEAFF.

This chain uses TRBV4-3 with TRBJ2-2; the match to TRBD2 covers 12 bases. The CDR3 loop spans 17 amino acids. V shed 0 bases and J 6 bases; nucleotides not matched to a gene: 5. Germline V lookup: CDR1 LGHNA, CDR2 YSLEER. The CDR3 protein is CASSQDGLAGGPGELFF. DNA of the CDR3: TGCGCCAGCAGCCAAGATGGGCTAGCGGGGGGGCCCGGGGAGCTGTTTTTT.

The chain couples TRBV3-1 to TRBJ1-5; TRBD1 matches 7 bases. The CDR3 extends over 14 amino acids. With V trimmed by 1 base and J by 8 bases, 5 bases remained unmatched. CDR1 and CDR2 from the germline V gene are LGHDT and YNNKEL (reference sequence). The CDR3 loop is CASSQVNRGKPQHF. The CDR3 coding sequence is TGTGCCAGCAGCCAAGTGAACAGGGGAAAGCCCCAGCATTTT.

This clonotype was picked up a small number of times. This chain joins TRBV30 and TRBJ1-6, with 12 bases that match TRBD1. Trimming removed 0 bases from V and 0 bases from J; junction bases left unmatched: 6. Germline assignment: CDR1 GTSNPN and CDR2 SVGIG (reference sequence). The CDR3 runs 19 residues. CDR3 in amino acids: CAWSVYGDRGPSYNSPLHF. Written as DNA, the CDR3 is TGTGCCTGGAGTGTATATGGGGACAGGGGGCCCTCCTATAATTCACCCCTCCACTTT.

The rearrangement uses TRBV5-1 and TRBJ2-1; 8 bases agree with TRBD2. This CDR3 is 16 amino acids long. The trim removed 0 bases at V and 3 bases at J, leaving 5 bases unmatched. Germline lookup yields CDR1 SGHRS and CDR2 YFSETQ. CDR3 sequence (DNA): TGCGCCAGCAGCTTGGTCGCGGGAGGCAACTACAATGAGCAGTTCTTC. It translates to CASSLVAGGNYNEQFF.

The rearrangement uses TRBV18 and TRBJ2-7; 8 nucleotides align to TRBD2. V trimming: 1 base; J trimming: 2 bases; junction bases outside the gene matches: 4. The germline V gene encodes CDR1 KGHSH and CDR2 LQKENI. The CDR3 consists of 15 residues. In DNA, the CDR3 is TGTGCCAGCTCACCACTTATAGCGGGGACCTACGAGCAGTACTTC. It encodes CASSPLIAGTYEQYF.

The rearrangement uses TRBV30 and TRBJ2-2; D remains unclear. Deletions cut 2 bases from V and 9 bases from J, with 4 bases between. Germline CDR1 and CDR2: GTSNPN and SVGIG (reference sequence). The CDR3 runs 10 residues. CDR3 nucleotides: TGTGCCTGGAGTCGCCGGGAGCTGTTTTTT. Amino acids: CAWSRRELFF.

V gene TRBV12-3 or TRBV12-4 combines with J gene TRBJ2-3; D uncertain. The CDR3 runs 14 residues. V was pared by 2 bases and J by 2 bases, with 8 bases between. CDR3 sequence (DNA): TGTGCCAGCAGTTTAACCCTCCCCACAGATACGCAGTATTTT. Protein: CASSLTLPTDTQYF.

The gene calls are TRBV20-1 and TRBJ1-1; 12 nucleotides align to TRBD1. There are 16 residues in the CDR3. Germline V gene data show CDR1 as DFQATT and CDR2 as SNEGSKA (reference sequence). J gave up 10 bases and V 2 bases, and 14 bases lay outside the gene matches. The CDR3 sequence is CSARSGTGGRGDRAFF. CDR3 DNA: TGCAGTGCTAGATCCGGGACAGGGGGCCGGGGGGACCGAGCTTTCTTT.